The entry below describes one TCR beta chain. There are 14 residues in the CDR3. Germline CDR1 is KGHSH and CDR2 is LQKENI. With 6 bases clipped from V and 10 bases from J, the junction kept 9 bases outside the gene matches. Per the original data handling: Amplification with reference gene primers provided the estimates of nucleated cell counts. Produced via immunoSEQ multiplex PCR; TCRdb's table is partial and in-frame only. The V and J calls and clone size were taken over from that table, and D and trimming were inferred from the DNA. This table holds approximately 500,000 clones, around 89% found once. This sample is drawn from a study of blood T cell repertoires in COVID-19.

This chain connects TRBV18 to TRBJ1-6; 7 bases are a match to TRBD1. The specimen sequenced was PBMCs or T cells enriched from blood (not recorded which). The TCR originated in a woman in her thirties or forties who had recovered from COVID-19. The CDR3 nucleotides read TGTGCCAGCTCCGGCGGGCAGGGGGAATCACCCCTCCACTTT. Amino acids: CASSGGQGESPLHF.